The 3 T cell receptor beta chains reported below all come from one sample, sequenced in a study of blood T cell repertoires in COVID-19. The protocol was immunoSEQ multiplex PCR, while the TCRdb copy is restricted to in-frame clones and leaves out a portion. The table includes roughly 43,000 clones, more than 85% detected once. The specimen sequenced was PBMCs or T cells enriched from blood (not recorded which). The receptors originated from a woman aged 45-60 years who had recovered from COVID-19.

This clone turned up a few times. The V gene is TRBV7-2, the J gene TRBJ2-7; perhaps TRBD2 as D (6 bases). Per germline, CDR1 SGHTA and CDR2 FQGNSA. The CDR3 extends over 16 amino acids. V was clipped by 1 base and J by 6 bases, with 19 bases between them. DNA for the CDR3: TGTGCCAGCAGCTTAGTGAGTTGGGGCGGAGGGGTCGAGCAGTACTTC. It is translated as CASSLVSWGGGVEQYF.

In regard to this clone: The sample contains more than one DNA sequence encoding this CDR3. This rearrangement joins TRBV28 to TRBJ2-1, with 7 bases matching TRBD2. After removal of 7 bases from V and 2 bases from J, the junction contained 5 bases not matched to a gene. CDR1 and CDR2 (germline): MDHEN, SYDVKM. CDR3 length: 14 residues. Here the CDR3 reads CASNSAGPYNEQFF. The CDR3 coding sequence is TGTGCCAGCAACTCAGCGGGACCCTACAATGAGCAGTTCTTC. The full variable domain, completed using reference TRBV28 and TRBJ2-1, is DVKVTQSSRYLVKRTGEKVFLECVQDMDHENMFWYRQDPGLGLRLIYFSYDVKMKEKGDIPEGYSVSREKKERFSLILESASTNQTSMYLCASNSAGPYNEQFFGPGTRLTVL.

This rearrangement joins TRBV27 to TRBJ2-3; D might be TRBD1 (6 bases). The length of the CDR3 is 17 residues. With 2 bases removed from V and 6 bases from J, the gap between germline ends came to 21 bases. Germline V lookup: CDR1 MNHEY, CDR2 SMNVEV (reference sequence). CDR3 residues: CASSLRPQGLFSDTQYF. Here the CDR3 DNA reads TGTGCCAGCAGTTTACGCCCACAGGGATTATTCTCGGATACGCAGTATTTT.